Each of the 11 T cell receptor beta chains below was sequenced from the same sample in a study of shared clonotypes between healthy human individuals. Naive CD8 isolation took CD45RO-negative cells positively selected for CCR7 and excluded terminally differentiated effector memory CD45RA+ cells. Only in-frame clones appear in the TCRdb table, and some are missing; sequencing was by immunoSEQ multiplex PCR. The sample has about 2.2 million clones, 93% seen once. The sample taken for sequencing was naive CD8+ T cells from PBMCs. Receptors were obtained from a man aged 18 to 30 in good health. Some clones in this sample may be carry-over from other donors' samples.

The CDR3 nucleotides are TGTGCCAGCAATCACAGGGGTAACTACGAGCAGTACTTC. It encodes CASNHRGNYEQYF. J is TRBJ2-7 and V is TRBV28, with TRBD1 matching 7 bases. The CDR3 covers 13 residues. The junction had 6 bases not matched to a gene; V was cut back by 7 bases and J by 3 bases. Germline V CDR1 and CDR2: MDHEN, SYDVKM.

The chain has TRBV7-3 and TRBJ2-3; 11 bases align to TRBD1. Trimming removed 1 base from V and 1 base from J; junction bases left unmatched: 4. Germline V gene lookup returns CDR1 SGHTA and CDR2 FQGTGA. CDR3 size: 17 residues. Written as DNA, the CDR3 is TGTGCCAGCAGCTTAAACACGGGACAGGGGGGCACAGATACGCAGTATTTT. Its translation is CASSLNTGQGGTDTQYF.

The rearrangement uses TRBV7-9 and TRBJ2-5; 7 bases align to TRBD1. The germline CDR1 and CDR2 sequences are SEHNR and FQNEAQ (reference sequence). CDR3 size: 14 residues. J lost 5 bases, V lost 6 bases, and 9 bases had no gene match. CDR3: CASSRQGPSETQYF. The CDR3 DNA reads TGTGCCAGCAGTCGACAGGGCCCCTCGGAGACCCAGTACTTC. Based on the CDR3 plus reference TRBV7-9 and TRBJ2-5, the full variable domain is DTGVSQNPRHKITKRGQNVTFRCDPISEHNRLYWYRQTLGQGPEFLTYFQNEAQLEKSRLLSDRFSAERPKGSFSTLEIQRTEQGDSAMYLCASSRQGPSETQYFGPGTRLLVL.

The V call is TRBV7-2, the J call TRBJ1-1; D is unresolved. This CDR3 region has 13 residues. The germline V gene has CDR1 SGHTA and CDR2 FQGNSA. V gave up 2 bases and J gave up 7 bases, with 11 bases separating them. CDR3 bases: TGTGCCAGCAGCTTACTCCCCTCTGATGAAGCTTTCTTT. The encoded protein is CASSLLPSDEAFF.

This rearrangement joins TRBV5-7 to TRBJ2-7, with 10 bases matching TRBD1. TRBV5-7 is an ORF, and what it does is uncertain. CDR3 size: 14 residues. With V trimmed by 4 bases and J by 5 bases, 6 bases remained unmatched. CDR3 coding DNA: TGTGCCAGCAGCCCTGGGACAGGGGCTGACGAGCAGTACTTC. Amino acid sequence: CASSPGTGADEQYF.

The chain is built from TRBV7-9 and TRBJ1-5; 8 positions agree with TRBD1. This CDR3 is 16 amino acids long. V gave up 1 base and J gave up 3 bases; unmatched junction bases: 5. Per the germline V gene, CDR1 is SEHNR and CDR2 is FQNEAQ (reference sequence). CDR3 nucleotide sequence: TGTGCCAGCAGCTTAGTGACAGGGGCTAACAATCAGCCCCAGCATTTT. Residues: CASSLVTGANNQPQHF.

Note on this clone: The sample carries other DNA sequences with the same CDR3. The chain couples TRBV5-6 to TRBJ2-7; no definite D call. Trimming shortened V by 3 bases and J by 2 bases, and 9 bases separated the two germline ends. The germline CDR1 and CDR2 sequences are SGHDT and YYEEEE. The CDR3 extends over 13 amino acids. The DNA of the CDR3 is TGTGCCAGCAGCTCCGGCCGCCCCTACGAGCAGTACTTC. It encodes CASSSGRPYEQYF.

This chain connects TRBV14 to TRBJ2-7; tentative D call: TRBD2 (6 bases). This CDR3 is built from 19 residues. Trimming removed 0 bases at V and 6 bases at J, with 27 bases between. Germline V gene lookup returns CDR1 SGHDN and CDR2 FVKESK. In nucleotides, the CDR3 is TGTGCCAGCAGCCAAGAGAGGAACCGTACCGGGACTCCGGTTGGCGAGCAGTACTTC. This codes for CASSQERNRTGTPVGEQYF.

This clone was seen a handful of times. This chain connects TRBV4-1 to TRBJ1-5; D not resolved. The CDR3 contains 15 residues. V was pared by 3 bases and J by 0 bases, with 9 bases between. Per the germline V gene, CDR1 is MGHRA and CDR2 is YSYEKL. In DNA form, the CDR3 reads TGCGCCAGCAGCCACGTCCAGTATAGCAATCAGCCCCAGCATTTT. Its translation is CASSHVQYSNQPQHF.

A single count supports this clone. V usage is TRBV5-4 and J usage is TRBJ1-3; TRBD1 agrees at 8 bases. V dropped 3 bases and J dropped 3; count of bases not matched to a gene: 5. The germline gives CDR1 SGHNT, CDR2 YYREEE (reference sequence). The CDR3 has 15 residues. CDR3 amino acids: CASSSDRGFGNTIYF. For the CDR3, the DNA is TGTGCCAGCAGCTCCGACAGGGGATTTGGAAACACCATATATTTT.

The chain carries TRBV28 and TRBJ2-3; D may be TRBD1 (5 bases). Trimming removed 5 bases from V and 4 bases from J, with 22 bases in between. Germline CDR1 reads MDHEN; CDR2 reads SYDVKM. The CDR3 is 17 amino acids. DNA for the CDR3: TGTGCCAGCAGTCCCCGCGGCGTCAGGGTACGGCCAGATACGCAGTATTTT. Protein: CASSPRGVRVRPDTQYF.